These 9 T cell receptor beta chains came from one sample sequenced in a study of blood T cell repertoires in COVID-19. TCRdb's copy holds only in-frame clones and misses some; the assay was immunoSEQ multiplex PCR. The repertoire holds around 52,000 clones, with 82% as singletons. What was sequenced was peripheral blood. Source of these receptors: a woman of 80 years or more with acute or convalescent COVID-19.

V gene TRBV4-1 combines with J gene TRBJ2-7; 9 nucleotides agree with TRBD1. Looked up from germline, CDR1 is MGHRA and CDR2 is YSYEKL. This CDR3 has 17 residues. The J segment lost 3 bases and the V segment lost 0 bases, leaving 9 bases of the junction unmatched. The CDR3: CASSQDLGGQGHYEQYF. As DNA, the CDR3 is TGCGCCAGCAGCCAAGATCTGGGGGGACAGGGCCACTACGAGCAGTACTTC.

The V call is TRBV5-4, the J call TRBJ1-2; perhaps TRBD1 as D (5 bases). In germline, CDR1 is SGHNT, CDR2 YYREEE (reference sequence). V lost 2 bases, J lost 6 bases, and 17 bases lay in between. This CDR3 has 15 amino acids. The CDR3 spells CASSFGFTTANGYTF. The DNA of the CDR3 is TGTGCCAGCAGCTTCGGGTTTACGACAGCCAATGGCTACACCTTC.

CDR3 region: CASRLDSVNTEAFF. The CDR3, as DNA: TGTGCCAGCAGATTGGACAGCGTGAACACTGAAGCTTTCTTT. The rearrangement joins TRBV2 to TRBJ1-1, with D possibly TRBD1 on 6 matching bases. CDR3 length equals 14 residues. The V end was cut by 6 bases, the J end by 0 bases, with 11 bases between. The V gene's germline CDR1 is SNHLY and CDR2 FYNNEI.

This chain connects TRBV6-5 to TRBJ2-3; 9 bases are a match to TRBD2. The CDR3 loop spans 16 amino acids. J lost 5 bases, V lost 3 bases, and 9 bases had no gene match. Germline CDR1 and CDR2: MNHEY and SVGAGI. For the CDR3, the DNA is TGTGCCAGCAGTTATGTATTGCGGGAGGGCCGAGATACGCAGTATTTT. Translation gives CASSYVLREGRDTQYF.

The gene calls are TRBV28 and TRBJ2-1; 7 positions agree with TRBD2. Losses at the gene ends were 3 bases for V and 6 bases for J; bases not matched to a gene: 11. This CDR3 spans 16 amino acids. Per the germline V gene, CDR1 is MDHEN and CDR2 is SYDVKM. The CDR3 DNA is TGTGCCAGCAGTTTTTTGGGCGGGAGAAGGGGCAATGAGCAGTTCTTC. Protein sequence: CASSFLGGRRGNEQFF.

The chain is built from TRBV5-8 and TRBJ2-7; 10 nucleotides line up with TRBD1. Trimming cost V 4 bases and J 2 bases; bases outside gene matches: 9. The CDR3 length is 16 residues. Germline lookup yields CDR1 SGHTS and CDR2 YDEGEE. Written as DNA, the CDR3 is TGTGCCAGCAGCCCGGGGTACGGGACAGGGGCCTACGAGCAGTACTTC. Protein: CASSPGYGTGAYEQYF. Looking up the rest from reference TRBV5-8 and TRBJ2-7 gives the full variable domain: EAGVTQSPTHLIKTRGQQATLRCSPISGHTSVYWYQQALGLGLQFLLWYDEGEERNRGNFPPRFSGRQFPNYSSELNVNALELEDSALYLCASSPGYGTGAYEQYFGPGTRLTVT.

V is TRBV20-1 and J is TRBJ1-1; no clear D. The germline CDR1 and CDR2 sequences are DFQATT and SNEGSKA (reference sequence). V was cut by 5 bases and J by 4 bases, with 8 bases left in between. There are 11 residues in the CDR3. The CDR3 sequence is CSAARFTEAFF. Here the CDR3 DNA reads TGCAGTGCTGCCAGGTTCACTGAAGCTTTCTTT.

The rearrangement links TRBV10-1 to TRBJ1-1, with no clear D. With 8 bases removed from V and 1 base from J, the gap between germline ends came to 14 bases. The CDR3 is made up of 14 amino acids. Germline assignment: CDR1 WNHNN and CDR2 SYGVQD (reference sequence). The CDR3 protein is CASARSSGNTEAFF. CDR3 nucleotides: TGCGCCAGCGCCAGATCGTCGGGGAACACTGAAGCTTTCTTT.

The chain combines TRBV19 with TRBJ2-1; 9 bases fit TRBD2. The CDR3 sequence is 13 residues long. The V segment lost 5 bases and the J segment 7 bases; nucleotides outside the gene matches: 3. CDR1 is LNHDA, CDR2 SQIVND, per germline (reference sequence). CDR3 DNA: TGTGCCAGTAGTCTGCGGGGGGGAAATGAGCAGTTCTTC. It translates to CASSLRGGNEQFF.